The 30 T cell receptor beta chains given below trace back to one sample, sequenced in a study of blood T cell repertoires in COVID-19. TCRdb's table, derived via immunoSEQ multiplex PCR, lists solely in-frame clones and lacks some. The sample shows under 80,000 clones, approximately 80% of them seen only once. Sequencing was carried out using peripheral blood. Receptors originate from a man aged 60 to 75 with COVID-19, enrolled during active disease.

V gene TRBV6-1 combines with J gene TRBJ2-7, with 15 bases fitting TRBD2. Germline CDR1 MNHNS, CDR2 SASEGT. The trim removed 0 bases at V and 3 bases at J, leaving 6 bases unmatched. The CDR3 sequence is 18 residues long. Written as DNA, the CDR3 is TGTGCCAGCAGTGAAGCGGGACTAGCGGGAGGCTACCGCTACGAGCAGTACTTC. Its protein product is CASSEAGLAGGYRYEQYF.

V gene TRBV28 combines with J gene TRBJ2-3, with 10 bases lining up with TRBD1. V shed 7 bases, J shed 1 base, and the junction held 5 bases outside the gene matches. The germline CDR1 and CDR2 sequences are MDHEN and SYDVKM. The length of the CDR3 is 15 residues. CDR3 in DNA: TGTGCCAGCACCTGGGGGACAGGGGGCACAGATACGCAGTATTTT. Translation gives CASTWGTGGTDTQYF.

This clone was seen a few times. V and J are TRBV11-2 and TRBJ2-7, with D maybe TRBD1 (5 bases). Germline lookup yields CDR1 SGHAT and CDR2 FQNNGV. Trimming pared 4 bases from V and 3 bases from J, leaving 16 bases between. CDR3 size: 15 residues. The chain's CDR3 is CASSSVKGKGYEQYF. The CDR3 DNA reads as TGTGCCAGCAGCTCCGTCAAGGGGAAGGGCTACGAGCAGTACTTC.

The chain has TRBV5-1 and TRBJ2-2; TRBD2 is a possible D gene (5 bases). Looked up from germline, CDR1 is SGHRS and CDR2 is YFSETQ. Trimming stripped 1 base from V and 7 bases from J, with 5 bases between. The CDR3 runs 12 residues. The CDR3 here is CASSLTSGELFF. The CDR3 DNA sequence: TGCGCCAGCAGCTTGACTAGCGGGGAGCTGTTTTTT.

The rearrangement uses TRBV11-2 and TRBJ2-5, with D hard to call. The V and J ends lost 3 bases and 2 bases respectively, with 10 bases between them. This CDR3 has 14 amino acids. Germline assignment: CDR1 SGHAT and CDR2 FQNNGV. CDR3 amino acids: CASSLLQAQETQYF. CDR3 bases: TGTGCCAGCAGCTTGCTCCAAGCTCAAGAGACCCAGTACTTC. Full variable domain (remainder filled in from reference TRBV11-2 and TRBJ2-5): EAGVAQSPRYKIIEKRQSVAFWCNPISGHATLYWYQQILGQGPKLLIQFQNNGVVDDSQLPKDRFSAERLKGVDSTLKIQPAKLEDSAVYLCASSLLQAQETQYFGPGTRLLVL.

The V call is TRBV2, the J call TRBJ2-7; 12 bases line up with TRBD2. Germline values: CDR1 SNHLY, CDR2 FYNNEI. V was pared by 6 bases and J by 3 bases, with 6 bases of the junction left unmatched. The CDR3 runs 15 residues. CDR3 sequence reads: CASRGPTSGSYEQYF. The CDR3, as DNA: TGTGCCAGCAGGGGGCCGACTAGCGGGAGCTACGAGCAGTACTTC.

The chain joins TRBV4-1 to TRBJ1-5; D perhaps matches TRBD1 (6 bases). The V gene's germline CDR1 is MGHRA and CDR2 YSYEKL. CDR3 length: 14 amino acids. The V gene lost 0 bases and the J gene lost 3 bases, with 6 bases spanning the gap. The CDR3 region is CASSQEGANQPQHF. In nucleotides, the CDR3 is TGCGCCAGCAGCCAAGAGGGGGCCAATCAGCCCCAGCATTTT.

V and J are TRBV11-3 and TRBJ2-7; D gene unclear. This CDR3 contains 13 residues. In germline, CDR1 is SGHNT, CDR2 YENEEA. Trimming removed 5 bases at V and 1 base at J, with 9 bases between. The CDR3 DNA is TGTGCCAGCAGCGTCGGTAATTCCTACGAGCAGTACTTC. It specifies CASSVGNSYEQYF.

In nucleotides, the CDR3 is TGTGCCAGCAAAGAGGCCCTTGCTTCCTACGAGCAGTACTTC. The encoded protein is CASKEALASYEQYF. The chain joins TRBV6-6 to TRBJ2-7; no reliable D call. With 7 bases removed from V and 1 base from J, the gap between germline ends came to 14 bases. The length of the CDR3 is 14 residues. CDR1 and CDR2 (germline): MNHNY, SVGAGI (reference sequence).

The gene calls are TRBV2 and TRBJ2-7; TRBD2 matches 8 bases. Unmatched junction bases numbered 5, after V lost 6 bases and J lost 7 bases. This CDR3 has 12 amino acids. The germline V gene has CDR1 SNHLY and CDR2 FYNNEI. CDR3 loop: CASRAGGREQYF. DNA for the CDR3: TGTGCCAGCAGGGCGGGAGGACGGGAGCAGTACTTC.

The V gene is TRBV5-1, the J gene TRBJ2-7; 11 bases match TRBD2. This CDR3 is 15 amino acids long. Germline CDR1 is SGHRS and CDR2 is YFSETQ. V trimming: 7 bases; J trimming: 4 bases; junction bases outside the gene matches: 10. CDR3 residues: CASCPLAGGEYEQYF. The CDR3 region has the DNA TGCGCCAGCTGCCCTCTAGCGGGGGGTGAATACGAGCAGTACTTC.

The chain has TRBV5-5 and TRBJ2-6; unclear D gene. The germline V gene encodes CDR1 SGHKS and CDR2 YYEKEE (reference sequence). This CDR3 has 16 residues. The V end lost 0 bases, the J end lost 0 bases, and 7 bases lay between the germline ends. The CDR3 DNA follows: TGTGCCAGCAGCTTGGTTTATTCCTCTGGGGCCAACGTCCTGACTTTC. This sequence encodes CASSLVYSSGANVLTF.

CDR3 in DNA: TGTGCCACCAGTGATTTAGCAGTCCCAGGGATCAATGAGCAGTTCTTC. Its protein product is CATSDLAVPGINEQFF. The V gene is TRBV24-1, the J gene TRBJ2-1, with D possibly TRBD1 on 5 matching bases. V was cut by 1 base and J by 6 bases, with 15 bases left in between. The V gene's germline CDR1 is KGHDR and CDR2 SFDVKD. The CDR3 spans 16 residues.

This clone was detected once. The V call is TRBV6-1, the J call TRBJ2-5; a possible D gene is TRBD2 (5 bases). CDR1 and CDR2 from the germline V gene are MNHNS and SASEGT. Trimming removed 4 bases from V and 4 bases from J, with 22 bases in between. The CDR3 is 17 amino acids. Here the CDR3 DNA reads TGTGCCAGCAGTGCGGCAGCGGCCGTTAGTCGGAGAGAGACCCAGTACTTC. Translation: CASSAAAAVSRRETQYF.

The chain couples TRBV7-9 to TRBJ2-5, with 7 bases matching TRBD1. This CDR3 has 14 amino acids. The J segment lost 4 bases and the V segment lost 5 bases, leaving 7 bases of the junction unmatched. Looked up from germline, CDR1 is SEHNR and CDR2 is FQNEAQ (reference sequence). The CDR3 DNA reads TGTGCCAGCAGCCCTACAGGGGCGGGAGAGACCCAGTACTTC. Protein sequence: CASSPTGAGETQYF.

CDR3 nucleotide sequence: TGCAGCGTTCGACAGGGGACCAACGAGCAGTACTTC. It specifies CSVRQGTNEQYF. This rearrangement joins TRBV29-1 to TRBJ2-7, with 8 bases lining up with TRBD1. Germline loops: CDR1 SQVTM, CDR2 ANQGSEA. Unmatched junction bases numbered 5, after V lost 5 bases and J lost 5 bases. The CDR3 sequence is 12 residues long.

The chain links TRBV18 to TRBJ2-1; the match to TRBD2 covers 10 bases. This CDR3 has 17 amino acids. The trim removed 3 bases at V and 5 bases at J, leaving 10 bases unmatched. CDR1 is KGHSH and CDR2 is LQKENI in the germline V gene. CDR3 DNA sequence: TGTGCCAGCTCACCCCCCTTGAGCGGGGGGGCCCACAATGAGCAGTTCTTC. Amino acid sequence: CASSPPLSGGAHNEQFF.

This clone showed up just a few times. This chain joins TRBV3-1 (or the pseudogene TRBV3-2) and TRBJ1-1; 7 positions agree with TRBD1. Germline trimming cut 7 bases from V and 3 bases from J; bases unmatched to any gene: 17. Germline V gene lookup returns CDR1 LGHDT and CDR2 YNNKEL (reference sequence). The CDR3 contains 17 residues. The CDR3 protein is CASTPRGGTGVYTEAFF. As DNA, the CDR3 is TGTGCCAGCACCCCAAGGGGTGGAACAGGGGTTTACACTGAAGCTTTCTTT.

The rearrangement links TRBV18 to TRBJ2-5, with 7 bases identical to TRBD1. The germline CDR1 and CDR2 sequences are KGHSH and LQKENI. The CDR3 runs to 11 residues. V shed 9 bases and J 4 bases; nucleotides not matched to a gene: 2. CDR3 nucleotide sequence: TGTGCCAGTAGACAGGGAGAGACCCAGTACTTC. Translating it yields CASRQGETQYF.

In DNA, the CDR3 is TGCGCCAGCAGCTTGGATCCTAGCGGGGGGGCGGAGACCCAGTACTTC. This encodes CASSLDPSGGAETQYF. The genes are TRBV5-1 and TRBJ2-5; TRBD2 matches at 12 bases. V lost 0 bases, J lost 5 bases, and 5 bases stayed unmatched. There are 16 residues in the CDR3. Germline CDR1 reads SGHRS; CDR2 reads YFSETQ.

This chain joins TRBV19 and TRBJ1-5; D is ambiguous. The CDR3 is made up of 16 amino acids. The V and J ends lost 2 bases and 7 bases respectively, with 18 bases between them. The germline gives CDR1 LNHDA, CDR2 SQIVND (reference sequence). The CDR3 DNA reads as TGTGCCAGTAGTATAAAAGGTTTGGAGGGTTTGCAGCCCCAGCATTTT. Its translation: CASSIKGLEGLQPQHF.

J is TRBJ1-2 and V is TRBV4-1, with no clear D. V lost 1 base and J lost 4, with 7 bases in between. Germline values: CDR1 MGHRA, CDR2 YSYEKL. The CDR3 totals 13 residues. The CDR3 bases are TGCGCCAGCAGCCAAGTCCCCGGCTATGGCTACACCTTC. Translation gives CASSQVPGYGYTF.

The V and J genes are TRBV4-1 and TRBJ1-3, with TRBD1 identical over 8 bases. The germline V gene encodes CDR1 MGHRA and CDR2 YSYEKL. CDR3 size: 14 residues. J was trimmed by 2 bases and V by 5 bases; bases with no gene match: 2. CDR3 sequence: CASSRTGTGNTIYF. The CDR3 coding sequence is TGCGCCAGCAGCAGGACAGGGACTGGAAACACCATATATTTT.

J is TRBJ1-1 and V is TRBV19; no firm D call. The V gene's germline CDR1 is LNHDA and CDR2 SQIVND (reference sequence). Between the trimmed V and J ends, which lost 3 bases and 1 base, there was a span of 9 bases. The CDR3 spans 14 residues. CDR3 sequence: CASSMDGGNTEAFF. The CDR3 DNA sequence: TGTGCCAGTAGTATGGATGGAGGGAACACTGAAGCTTTCTTT.

The gene calls are TRBV19 and TRBJ2-3; the D gene is possibly TRBD2 (5 bases). Trimming took off 4 bases at V and 1 base at J, with 15 bases between the two ends. Germline V gene data show CDR1 as LNHDA and CDR2 as SQIVND (reference sequence). The CDR3 is 16 amino acids. DNA for the CDR3: TGTGCCAGTAGTAGTAGAGGGCGAATAGGCACAGATACGCAGTATTTT. It specifies CASSSRGRIGTDTQYF.

The chain employs TRBV11-2 and TRBJ1-2; possibly TRBD1 for D (5 bases). The CDR3 is 13 residues long. Trimming stripped 5 bases from V and 0 bases from J, with 7 bases between. The germline V gene has CDR1 SGHAT and CDR2 FQNNGV. In DNA form, the CDR3 reads TGTGCCAGCAGCAGGACAACTAACTATGGCTACACCTTC. Translated, it gives CASSRTTNYGYTF.

The chain links TRBV3-1 (or the pseudogene TRBV3-2) to TRBJ2-7, with D possibly matching TRBD2 (5 bases). The V gene's germline CDR1 is LGHDT and CDR2 YNNKEL (reference sequence). The V and J ends lost 4 bases and 1 base respectively, with 11 bases between them. This CDR3 is 14 amino acids long. CDR3 loop: CASSPPGSSYEQYF. In DNA, the CDR3 is TGTGCCAGCAGCCCCCCTGGGAGTTCCTACGAGCAGTACTTC.

The gene calls are TRBV24-1 and TRBJ2-2, with 7 bases fitting TRBD1. J was trimmed by 3 bases and V by 5 bases; bases with no gene match: 5. Germline lookup yields CDR1 KGHDR and CDR2 SFDVKD. The CDR3 sequence is 15 residues long. The CDR3 protein is CATSGATGYTGELFF. For the CDR3, the DNA is TGTGCCACCAGTGGTGCGACAGGGTACACCGGGGAGCTGTTTTTT.

The rearrangement joins TRBV28 to TRBJ2-6, with 8 bases aligning to TRBD1. The length of the CDR3 is 18 residues. Germline lookup yields CDR1 MDHEN and CDR2 SYDVKM. J was trimmed by 1 base and V by 8 bases; bases with no gene match: 13. CDR3 DNA sequence: TGTGCCAGCCTCGAAGACACACAGGGGGAATCTGGGGCCAACGTCCTGACTTTC. Translating gives CASLEDTQGESGANVLTF.

V usage is TRBV5-1 and J usage is TRBJ2-3; 9 bases are a match to TRBD2. V was pared by 1 base and J by 6 bases, with 3 bases of the junction left unmatched. The CDR3 has 14 residues. The germline gives CDR1 SGHRS, CDR2 YFSETQ. CDR3 nucleotide sequence: TGCGCCAGCAGCTTGATGCGGGGGGGGGATACGCAGTATTTT. It translates to CASSLMRGGDTQYF.